These T cell receptor beta chains were read from a single sample in a study of response to subunit inactivated influenza vaccine. TCRdb reprocessed the RT-PCR reads via MiXCR and lists one record per CDR3 protein. Of some 800,000 distinct CDR3 sequences listed, 21% were seen once; the top ten hold roughly a tenth. Sequences were derived from PBMCs from blood, sampled 5 to 6 days after vaccination. The origin of the receptors is a man over 45 who received an inactivated influenza vaccine. Each CDR3 is given with its conserved first and last residue.

TRBJ2-5 | TRBV7-9 | CAAGGGQETQYF
TRBJ2-6 | TRBV19 | CASTADRGASGANVLTF
TRBJ2-1 | TRBV7-2 | CASSLTSGSVNEQFF
TRBJ2-7 | TRBV7-2 | CASRRTSGASYEQYF
TRBJ2-1 | TRBV4-1 | CASSQLVTSGRAVIF
TRBJ2-5 | TRBV4-2 | CASSRGGGQETQYF
TRBJ2-3 | TRBV9 | CASSVGGELTDTQYF
TRBJ2-5 | TRBV7-2 | CASSIAGPGETQYF
TRBJ2-5 | TRBV7-3 | CASSDLGLAEETQYF
TRBJ2-1 | TRBV4-3 | CASSQPDRGDEQFF
TRBJ2-1 | TRBV24-1 | CATSDTPPRYSYNEQFF
TRBJ2-1 | TRBV20-1 | CSARVAGAFYNEQFF
TRBJ2-1 | TRBV15 | CATSPSGSSNEQFF
TRBJ2-3 | TRBV10-3 | CAISPGQGITDTQYF
TRBJ1-1 | TRBV20-1 | CSAVIRDKKRGAFF
TRBJ2-7 | TRBV6-5 | CASSYLPGTGYYEQYF
TRBJ2-2 | TRBV7-2 | CASRNWTANTGELFF
TRBJ2-3 | TRBV15 | CATSRELGGADTQYF
TRBJ2-5 | TRBV5-1 | CASSLDGTGWETQYF
TRBJ2-1 | TRBV7-9 | CASSHGGQGHEQFF
TRBJ2-3 | TRBV29-1 | CSVVGSGTGVDTQYF
TRBJ2-2 | TRBV6-2/TRBV6-3 | CASSYGDGELFF
TRBJ1-4 | TRBV12-3/TRBV12-4 | CASSFGQLRGEKLFF
TRBJ1-2 | TRBV7-9 | CASSLETDNYGYTF
TRBJ2-1 | TRBV7-2 | CASSLVPAGVDNEQFF
TRBJ2-1 | TRBV5-4 | CASSLARTSGGGKFF
TRBJ2-1 | TRBV7-6 | CASSLAPPSSTSGYNEQFF
TRBJ2-3 | TRBV6-5 | CASSYSQGRADTQYF
TRBJ2-3 | TRBV5-1 | CASSITALGGTDTQYF
TRBJ2-1 | TRBV7-2 | CASSLMSGVGNEQFF
TRBJ2-5 | TRBV29-1 | CSGQKEGETQYF